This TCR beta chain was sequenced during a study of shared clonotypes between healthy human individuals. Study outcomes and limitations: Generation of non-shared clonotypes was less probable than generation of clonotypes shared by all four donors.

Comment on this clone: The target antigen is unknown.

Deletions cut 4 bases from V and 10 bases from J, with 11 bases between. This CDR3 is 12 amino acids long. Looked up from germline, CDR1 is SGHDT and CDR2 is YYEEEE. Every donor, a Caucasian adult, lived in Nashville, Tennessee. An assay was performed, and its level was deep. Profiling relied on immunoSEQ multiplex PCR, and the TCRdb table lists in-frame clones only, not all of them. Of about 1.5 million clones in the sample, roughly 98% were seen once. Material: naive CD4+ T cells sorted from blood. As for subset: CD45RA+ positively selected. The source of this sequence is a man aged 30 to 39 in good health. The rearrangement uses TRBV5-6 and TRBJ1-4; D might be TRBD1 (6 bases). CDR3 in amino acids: CASSKVGAKLFF. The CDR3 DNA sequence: TGTGCCAGCAGCAAGGTGGGGGCAAAACTGTTTTTT.